The 22 T cell receptor beta chains listed next were all sequenced from one sample in a study of T cells in women clearing cervical HPV infection. Data came from immunoSEQ multiplex PCR; TCRdb stores just in-frame clones and leaves some out. Its listing shows just over 20,000 clones. Sequencing used blood buffy coat. Source of these receptors: a woman between 18 and 70 years old with a cervical HPV16 infection that either progressed to CIN3+ or cleared (not recorded which).

For this clone: From the germline J gene comes the end of the CDR3, since the read stops 3 residues before it. Within the sample, other DNA sequences also encode this same CDR3. The chain links TRBV18 to TRBJ2-1; 7 bases line up with TRBD1. Germline CDR1 is KGHSH and CDR2 is LQKENI. Trimming at V came to 6 bases and at J to 5 bases, leaving 10 bases not matched to a gene. The CDR3 runs to 15 residues. The sequenced part of the CDR3 DNA is TGTGCCAGCTCGCCGCCACAGGGGAGAGACAATGAG. Amino acids: CASSPPQGRDNE. The CDR3, in full, reads CASSPPQGRDNEQFF. The full variable domain, its missing parts supplied by reference TRBV18 and TRBJ2-1, is NAGVMQNPRHLVRRRGQEARLRCSPMKGHSHVYWYRQLPEEGLKFMVYLQKENIIDESGMPKERFSAEFPKEGPSILRIQQVVRGDSAAYFCASSPPQGRDNEQFFGPGTRLTVL.

Concerning this clone itself: The observed sequence ends 3 residues before the CDR3 terminus, with the missing tail filled in from the germline J gene. The rearrangement uses TRBV6-2 or TRBV6-3 and TRBJ2-2; 11 nucleotides agree with TRBD1. J was trimmed by 3 bases and V by 6 bases; bases with no gene match: 0. The CDR3 spans 14 residues. CDR1 and CDR2 (germline): MNHEY, SVGEGT. This CDR3 is CASRGQGDTGELFF. CDR3 DNA (partial): TGTGCCAGCAGGGGACAGGGGGACACCGGGGAG.

Comment on this clone: The read finishes 3 residues shy of the CDR3 end, and the germline J gene is used to complete it. The rearrangement uses TRBV6-2 or TRBV6-3 and TRBJ2-1, with TRBD2 matching over 15 bases. Germline values: CDR1 MNHEY, CDR2 SVGEGT. This CDR3 is 16 amino acids long. After removal of 6 bases from V and 6 bases from J, the junction contained 6 bases not matched to a gene. The CDR3 DNA, read in part, is TGTGCCAGCAGCCCCGGACTAGCGGGGGGGCGCAATGAG. As protein: CASSPGLAGGRNE. In full, the CDR3 reads CASSPGLAGGRNEQFF.

The CDR3 DNA, read in part, is TGTGCCAGCACCGTAAACGCTATGAACACTGAA. Residues: CASTVNAMNTE. The entire CDR3 is CASTVNAMNTEAFF. V is TRBV7-3 and J is TRBJ1-1; D is unclear. The read falls 3 residues short of the CDR3 end, and the missing part is taken from the germline J gene. Trimming took 7 bases from V and 0 from J, leaving 12 bases between them. Looked up from germline, CDR1 is SGHTA and CDR2 is FQGTGA. The CDR3 has 14 residues.

To note about this clone: The CDR3 goes on 3 residues after the read ends, and that part is filled in from the germline J gene. The chain carries TRBV18 and TRBJ1-5; 11 bases are shared with TRBD1. CDR1 is KGHSH and CDR2 is LQKENI in the germline V gene. The junction had 4 bases not matched to a gene; V was cut back by 3 bases and J by 0 bases. CDR3 size: 17 residues. The sequenced CDR3 bases are TGTGCCAGCTCACCGGGGACAGGGGGGAATAGCAATCAGCCC. Translated, it gives CASSPGTGGNSNQP. The whole CDR3 region reads CASSPGTGGNSNQPQHF.

Note on this clone: The read terminates 3 residues ahead of where the CDR3 ends, so the germline J gene completes it. The chain recombines TRBV6-4 with TRBJ1-2; TRBD1 might be the D (6 bases). Trimming took 2 bases from V and 5 from J, leaving 12 bases between them. The V gene's germline CDR1 is MRHNA and CDR2 SNTAGT. The length of the CDR3 is 14 residues. CDR3 residues: CASSDTGGQYGYTF. CDR3 bases read: TGTGCCAGCAGTGACACGGGGGGACAATATGGC.

In the case of this clone: Read data end 3 residues before the CDR3 end; the end is taken from the germline J gene. V is TRBV2 and J is TRBJ1-4; 8 positions agree with TRBD1. Germline assignment: CDR1 SNHLY and CDR2 FYNNEI. This CDR3 is 13 amino acids long. V was pared by 7 bases and J by 6 bases, with 4 bases of the junction left unmatched. This chain's CDR3 is CASTHRGDEKLFF. The CDR3 DNA, read in part, is TGTGCCAGCACTCACAGGGGGGATGAAAAA.

About this clone: The observed sequence ends 3 residues before the CDR3 terminus, with the missing tail filled in from the germline J gene. The chain couples TRBV7-9 to TRBJ2-5; TRBD2 matches at 7 bases. Looked up from germline, CDR1 is SEHNR and CDR2 is FQNEAQ (reference sequence). The V segment lost 5 bases and the J segment 2 bases; nucleotides outside the gene matches: 5. This CDR3 has 14 amino acids. The DNA read from the CDR3 is TGTGCCAGCAGCCCCGGGACTACGCAAGAGACC. This codes for CASSPGTTQET. The whole CDR3 is CASSPGTTQETQYF. The entire variable domain, with the rest obtained from reference TRBV7-9 and TRBJ2-5, is as follows: DTGVSQNPRHKITKRGQNVTFRCDPISEHNRLYWYRQTLGQGPEFLTYFQNEAQLEKSRLLSDRFSAERPKGSFSTLEIQRTEQGDSAMYLCASSPGTTQETQYFGPGTRLLVL.

About this clone itself: Read coverage stops 3 residues before the CDR3 terminus; the germline J gene supplies the remainder. V usage is TRBV28 and J usage is TRBJ2-3; 8 positions match TRBD1. This CDR3 is built from 16 residues. Germline V gene data show CDR1 as MDHEN and CDR2 as SYDVKM. V was clipped by 4 bases and J by 3 bases; unmatched bases: 9. CDR3 DNA (partial): TGTGCCAGCAGTTCCCCCGGGCAGGGGGCTACAGATACG. Translated, it gives CASSSPGQGATDT. The entire CDR3 sequence reads CASSSPGQGATDTQYF.

Notes on this clone: The CDR3 is cut off 3 residues early in the read; its end comes from the germline J gene. This chain joins TRBV18 and TRBJ1-1, with 9 bases fitting TRBD1. CDR1 and CDR2 from the germline V gene are KGHSH and LQKENI. The CDR3 extends over 15 amino acids. The DNA read from the CDR3 is TGTGCCAGCTCACTACAGGGGGCGCGCACAGATACG. Translation: CASSLQGARTDT. The whole CDR3 sequence reads CASSLQGARTDTAFF.

Details on this clone: Read data end 3 residues before the CDR3 end; the end is taken from the germline J gene. V is TRBV7-2 and J is TRBJ1-1; 10 bases agree with TRBD1. Germline assignment: CDR1 SGHTA and CDR2 FQGNSA. The junction had 7 bases not matched to a gene; V was cut back by 5 bases and J by 7 bases. This CDR3 has 14 amino acids. CDR3 residues: CASSPRDRGYEAFF. The DNA read from the CDR3 is TGTGCCAGCAGCCCCCGGGACAGGGGTTATGAA.

Of note for this clone: The sequenced fragment ends 3 residues before the CDR3 boundary, so the rest is inferred from the germline J gene. J is TRBJ2-2 and V is TRBV7-3; 9 bases match TRBD1. CDR1 and CDR2 (germline): SGHTA, FQGTGA. The CDR3 is 14 amino acids. The CDR3 bases that were read are TGTGCCAGCAGCAACACAGGGGGCAGCTCACCG. Translating gives CASSNTGGSSP. The entire CDR3 reads CASSNTGGSSPLFF.

Details on this clone: The CDR3 end falls 3 residues outside the read, so it is completed with the germline J gene. This chain joins TRBV5-1 and TRBJ1-4, with 7 bases identical to TRBD1. This CDR3 is 13 amino acids long. Germline-derived CDR1 and CDR2 are SGHRS and YFSETQ. The part of the CDR3 DNA that was read is TGCGCCAGCAGTGAGGGGGCGAATTCACCA. It is translated as CASSEGANSP. In full, the CDR3 reads CASSEGANSPLFF. Filled out from reference TRBV5-1 and TRBJ1-4, the complete variable domain reads KAGVTQTPRYLIKTRGQQVTLSCSPISGHRSVSWYQQTPGQGLQFLFEYFSETQRNKGNFPGRFSGRQFSNSRSEMNVSTLELGDSALYLCASSEGANSPLFFGSGTQLSVL.

Of note for this clone: The read finishes 3 residues shy of the CDR3 end, and the germline J gene is used to complete it. This chain links TRBV19 with TRBJ1-1; D call uncertain. This CDR3 is built from 13 residues. Germline CDR1 LNHDA, CDR2 SQIVND (reference sequence). CDR3 region: CASSNDNGLKAFF. The part of the CDR3 DNA that was read is TGTGCCAGTAGTAACGACAACGGCCTTAAA.

With regard to this clone: The junction does not match germline at one end; this may be a read error. Sequencing ends 3 residues short of the CDR3 end; the germline J gene provides the rest. The V and J genes are TRBV4-2 and TRBJ2-3, with TRBD2 identical over 8 bases. The CDR3 runs 18 residues. Germline CDR1 LGHNA, CDR2 YNFKEQ. The CDR3 bases that were read are TGCGCCAGCAGCCAAGTACACGGGGGGGAAGGTAGGGCAGATACG. Its translation: CASSQVHGGEGRADT. The entire CDR3 sequence reads CASSQVHGGEGRADTQYF.

Note on this clone: The read is 3 residues too short to cover the CDR3 end, so that end is filled in from the germline J gene. The chain uses TRBV19 and TRBJ2-1; TRBD1 matches 10 bases. The CDR3 is 16 amino acids. Germline CDR1 and CDR2: LNHDA and SQIVND (reference sequence). V lost 7 bases, J lost 5 bases, and 11 bases stayed unmatched. CDR3 sequence reads: CASTTWGGQGNNEQFF. CDR3 bases read: TGTGCCAGTACCACCTGGGGGGGACAGGGGAACAATGAG.

Concerning this clone itself: The DNA ends 3 residues before the CDR3 does, and the rest of the CDR3 is filled in from the germline J gene. This sequence joins TRBV7-2 and TRBJ2-3; D not certain. The CDR3 has 12 residues. Germline assignment: CDR1 SGHTA and CDR2 FQGNSA. V was trimmed by 5 bases and J by 6 bases, leaving 9 bases between them. The DNA read from the CDR3 is TGTGCCAGCAGCCGACTGGCCGATACG. Translated: CASSRLADT. The CDR3 in its entirety is CASSRLADTQYF.

As for this clone: Read sequence stops 3 residues before the CDR3 end, and the germline J gene provides the missing end. This sequence joins TRBV20-1 and TRBJ2-3; no definite D call. The CDR3 spans 13 residues. Germline CDR1 is DFQATT and CDR2 is SNEGSKA (reference sequence). The germline V and J ends were trimmed by 0 bases and 4 bases, with 8 bases remaining between them. The covered CDR3 bases are TGCAGTGCTAGAGAACCTCTAGCAGATACG. This gives the protein CSAREPLADT. The whole CDR3 is CSAREPLADTQYF.

Regarding this clone: The read terminates 3 residues ahead of where the CDR3 ends, so the germline J gene completes it. The rearrangement joins TRBV28 to TRBJ1-2; 7 nucleotides agree with TRBD1. CDR1 MDHEN and CDR2 SYDVKM come from the germline V gene. The CDR3 has 14 residues. V was clipped by 5 bases and J by 5 bases; unmatched bases: 8. The sequenced CDR3 bases are TGTGCCAGCAGTATATTCGACAGGGATTATGGC. This sequence encodes CASSIFDRDYG. The CDR3 reads in full as CASSIFDRDYGYTF.

As regards this clone: A junction boundary mismatches the germline segment, possibly from a read error. The CDR3 end falls 3 residues outside the read, so it is completed with the germline J gene. The chain employs TRBV3-1 (or the pseudogene TRBV3-2) and TRBJ2-3, with D hard to call. In germline, CDR1 is LGHDT, CDR2 YNNKEL (reference sequence). This CDR3 has 14 residues. The CDR3 here is CASTQSRVTDTQYF. The CDR3 DNA, read in part, is TGTGCCAGCACCCAATCCCGCGTAACAGATACG.

A note on this clone: Read data end 3 residues before the CDR3 end; the end is taken from the germline J gene. This chain links TRBV18 with TRBJ2-2; tentatively, D is TRBD1 or TRBD2 (5 bases each). CDR3 size: 16 residues. Germline CDR1 and CDR2: KGHSH and LQKENI. V shed 0 bases and J shed 1 base, with 9 bases lying between them. The CDR3 loop is CASSPPAGRNTGELFF. The sequenced CDR3 bases are TGTGCCAGCTCACCACCGGCAGGGAGGAACACCGGGGAG.

With regard to this clone: The read terminates 3 residues before the CDR3 end, so the remaining end is supplied by the germline J gene. This rearrangement joins TRBV5-4 to TRBJ1-2; unclear D gene. CDR1 and CDR2 from the germline V gene are SGHNT and YYREEE (reference sequence). The CDR3 runs to 14 residues. The covered CDR3 bases are TGTGCCAGCAGCTTGCCCAGTGGGCAGGTAGGC. Its protein product is CASSLPSGQVG. The entire CDR3 protein reads CASSLPSGQVGYTF.